This T cell receptor beta chain was found in a study of neurological immune-mediated disorders. Points from the study as a whole: Because no CDR3 amino acid sequences were shared across subjects by expanded clones, private repertoires were suggested in all groups. HTLV-1-associated myelopathy displayed the greatest TCR clonal expansion, and multiple sclerosis exhibited the smallest, lower than that of healthy controls.

cDNA was made by 5'RACE with 10-nucleotide random UMIs. TCRdb called the 5' RACE reads again in MiXCR, with one record for every CDR3 protein. Counted here are more than 100,000 distinct CDR3 sequences, 10% to 13% occurring once; the ten biggest clones make up around 3.3%. CDR1 SGHRS and CDR2 YFSETQ come from the germline V gene. J gave up 3 bases and V 3 bases, and 11 bases lay outside the gene matches. The CDR3 loop spans 17 amino acids. Time point: longitudinal time-point 3. Unsorted libraries used 2 million PBMCs kept at -80 degrees C. This clonotype was seen at least ten times. What it recognizes is unknown.

Sample: PBMCs. V usage is TRBV5-1 and J usage is TRBJ2-3; 9 bases line up with TRBD2. This clonotype was sampled from a female donor with HTLV-1-associated myelopathy (HAM/TSP). The CDR3 loop reads CASSSALRGGPTDTQYF. The CDR3 nucleotides are TGCGCCAGCAGCTCCGCATTGCGGGGGGGCCCGACAGATACGCAGTATTTT.